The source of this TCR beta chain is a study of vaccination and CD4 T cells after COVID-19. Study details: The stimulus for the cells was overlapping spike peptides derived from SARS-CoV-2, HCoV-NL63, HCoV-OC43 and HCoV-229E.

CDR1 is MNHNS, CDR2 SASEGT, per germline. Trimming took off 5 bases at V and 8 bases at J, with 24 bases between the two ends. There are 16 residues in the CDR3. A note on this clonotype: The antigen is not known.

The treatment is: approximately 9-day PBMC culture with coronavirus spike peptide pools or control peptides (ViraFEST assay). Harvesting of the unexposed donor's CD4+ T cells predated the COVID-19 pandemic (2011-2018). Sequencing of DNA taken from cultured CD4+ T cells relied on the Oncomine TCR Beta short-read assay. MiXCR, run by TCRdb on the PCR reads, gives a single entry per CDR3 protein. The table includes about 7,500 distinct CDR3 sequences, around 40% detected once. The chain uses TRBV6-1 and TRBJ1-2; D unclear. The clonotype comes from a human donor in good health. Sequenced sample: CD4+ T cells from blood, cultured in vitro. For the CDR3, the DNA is TGTGCCAGCAGTAAACTTGAAGGTGGCCGGTGGGGAGGCTACACCTTC. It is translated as CASSKLEGGRWGGYTF.